The 5 T cell receptor beta chains below come from one sample, sequenced in a study of Graves' ophthalmopathy and Graves' hyperthyroidism. For repertoire sequencing, the TCR beta CDR3 regions were amplified from RNA transcripts. Following a first-round RT-PCR that used HTBI primers, a second-round multiplex PCR was carried out. Using its own MiXCR run on the multiplex PCR reads, TCRdb lists one record per CDR3 protein. Of hundreds of thousands of distinct CDR3 sequences in the sample, about a fifth were seen once. What was sequenced was peripheral blood. These receptor sequences come from a woman aged 18-29 years with stable Graves' hyperthyroidism. Some clones in this sample may be carry-over from other donors' samples.

This clonotype has at least ten counts. The V and J genes are TRBV6-5 and TRBJ2-2; D possibly uses TRBD1 or TRBD2 (5 bases each). CDR1 is MNHEY, CDR2 SVGAGI, per germline. V gave up 8 bases and J gave up 3 bases, with 13 bases separating them. This CDR3 has 14 residues. The CDR3 reads CASGETEDTGELFF. CDR3 coding DNA: TGTGCCAGCGGGGAGACAGAGGACACCGGGGAGCTGTTTTTT.

This clonotype has at least ten counts. This sequence joins TRBV19 and TRBJ1-2; maybe TRBD1 (5 bases). Germline lookup yields CDR1 LNHDA and CDR2 SQIVND (reference sequence). The V and J ends lost 5 bases and 4 bases respectively, with 11 bases between them. The CDR3 has 13 amino acids. The CDR3 is CASSPGTRYGYTF. The CDR3 DNA sequence: TGTGCCAGTAGTCCGGGGACTCGCTATGGCTACACCTTC.

This clonotype was seen a handful of times. An end of the junction does not agree with germline; a read error may underlie this. The chain is built from TRBV11-2 and TRBJ2-7; tentatively, D is TRBD2 (6 bases). Germline V lookup: CDR1 SGHAT, CDR2 FQNNGV. The CDR3 extends over 15 amino acids. The CDR3 spells CACSLKAGSSYEQYF. The CDR3 DNA reads as TGTGCCTGCAGCTTAAAGGCGGGAAGCTCCTACGAGCAGTACTTC.

The V and J genes are TRBV18 and TRBJ2-4; no clear D. This CDR3 comprises 15 residues. Trimming pared 3 bases from V and 1 base from J, leaving 10 bases between. Germline-derived CDR1 and CDR2 are KGHSH and LQKENI. The CDR3 region has the DNA TGTGCCAGCTCACCCCTTAGCTTGGCCAAAAACATTCAGTACTTC. As protein: CASSPLSLAKNIQYF.

In this sample, this clonotype turned up many times. V usage is TRBV6-2 or TRBV6-3 and J usage is TRBJ1-1; D uncertain. This CDR3 has 13 amino acids. Germline V gives CDR1 MNHEY, CDR2 SVGEGT. Trimming took off 4 bases at V and 1 base at J, with 7 bases between the two ends. CDR3 nucleotide sequence: TGTGCCAGCAGTTGGAGCGAGAACACTGAAGCTTTCTTT. Amino acids: CASSWSENTEAFF.